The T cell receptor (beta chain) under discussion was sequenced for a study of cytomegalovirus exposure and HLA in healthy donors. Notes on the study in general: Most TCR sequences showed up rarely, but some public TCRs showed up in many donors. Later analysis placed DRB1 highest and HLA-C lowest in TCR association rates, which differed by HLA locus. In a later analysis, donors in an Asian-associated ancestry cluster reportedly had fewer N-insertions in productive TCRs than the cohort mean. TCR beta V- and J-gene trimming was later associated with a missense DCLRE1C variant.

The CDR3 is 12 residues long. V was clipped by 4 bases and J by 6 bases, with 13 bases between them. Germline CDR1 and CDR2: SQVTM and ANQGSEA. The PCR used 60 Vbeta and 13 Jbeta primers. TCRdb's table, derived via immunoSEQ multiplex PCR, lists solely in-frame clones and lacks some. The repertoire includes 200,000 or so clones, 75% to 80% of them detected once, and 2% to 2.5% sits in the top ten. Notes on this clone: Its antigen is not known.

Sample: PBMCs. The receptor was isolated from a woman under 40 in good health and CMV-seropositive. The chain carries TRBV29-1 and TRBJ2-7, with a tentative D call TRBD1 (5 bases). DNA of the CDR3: TGCAGCGTTGCGGACAAGTCAAGCGAGCAGTACTTC. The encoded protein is CSVADKSSEQYF.